This entry is about one TCR beta chain. No antigen is known for it. The data stem from a study of OX40 agonist ivuxolimab in advanced cancers. V lost 4 bases and J 8 bases, leaving 11 bases between the germline ends. The length of the CDR3 is 12 residues. Germline assignment: CDR1 MGHDK and CDR2 SYGVNS. TCRdb's copy holds only in-frame clones and misses some; the assay was immunoSEQ multiplex PCR. The table lists 77,000 or so clones, approximately 85% of them singletons. Study-wide results and caveats: Among the least clonally expanded were partial responders at 0.1-3.0 mg/kg.

This material consisted of CD4+ or CD8+ T cells sorted from blood, taken in a trial of the OX40 agonist ivuxolimab. This clonotype originated in an adult with an advanced solid tumor such as melanoma, head and neck, liver or kidney cancer. The rearrangement uses TRBV25-1 and TRBJ1-1; D is undetermined. CDR3 coding DNA: TGTGCCAGCAGTGGGCCGGGATCAGAAGCTTTCTTT. Its translation is CASSGPGSEAFF.